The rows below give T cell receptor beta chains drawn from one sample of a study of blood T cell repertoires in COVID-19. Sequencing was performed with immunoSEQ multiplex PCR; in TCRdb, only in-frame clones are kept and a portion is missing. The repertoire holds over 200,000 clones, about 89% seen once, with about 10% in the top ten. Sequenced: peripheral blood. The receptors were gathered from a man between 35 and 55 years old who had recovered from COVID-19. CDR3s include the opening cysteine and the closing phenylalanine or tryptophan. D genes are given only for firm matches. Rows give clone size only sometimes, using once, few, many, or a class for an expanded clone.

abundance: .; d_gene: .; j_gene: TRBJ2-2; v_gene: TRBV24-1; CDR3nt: TGTGCCACCAGTGATCCGGACAGGAACACCGGGGAGCTGTTTTTT; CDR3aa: CATSDPDRNTGELFF
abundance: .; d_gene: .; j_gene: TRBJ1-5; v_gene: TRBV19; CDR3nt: TGTGCCAGTAGCCTCCTCGATCAGCCCCAGCATTTT; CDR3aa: CASSLLDQPQHF
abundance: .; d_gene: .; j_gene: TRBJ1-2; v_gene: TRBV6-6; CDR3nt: TGTGCCAGCAGCCTCAGACAGCTATCAGGCTACACCTTC; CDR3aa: CASSLRQLSGYTF
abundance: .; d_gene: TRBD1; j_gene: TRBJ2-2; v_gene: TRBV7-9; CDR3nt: TGTGCCAGCAGCTTACGGGCACAGGGGGCAGACACCGGGGAGCTGTTTTTT; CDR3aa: CASSLRAQGADTGELFF
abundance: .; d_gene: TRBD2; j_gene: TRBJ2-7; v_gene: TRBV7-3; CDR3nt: TGTGCCAGCAGCCCATCTAGCGGGGTCTACGAGCAGTACTTC; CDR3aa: CASSPSSGVYEQYF
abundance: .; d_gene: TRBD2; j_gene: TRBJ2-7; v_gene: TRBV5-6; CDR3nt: TGTGCCAGCAGCTCAGATACCGGGACTAGGAGCGGGGAGCAGTACTTC; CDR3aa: CASSSDTGTRSGEQYF
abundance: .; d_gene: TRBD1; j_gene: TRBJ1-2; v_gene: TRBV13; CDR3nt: TGTGCCAGCAGCCCCCGGACAGGGGGCGCAGGTGTCAACTATGGCTACACCTTC; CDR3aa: CASSPRTGGAGVNYGYTF
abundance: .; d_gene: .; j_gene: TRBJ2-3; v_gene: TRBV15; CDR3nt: TGTGCCACCAGGGAGACAGATACGCAGTATTTT; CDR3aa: CATRETDTQYF
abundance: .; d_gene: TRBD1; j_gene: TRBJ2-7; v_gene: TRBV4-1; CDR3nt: TGCGCCAGCAGCCAGGAGGGGACAGGTGCATACGAGCAGTACTTC; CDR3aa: CASSQEGTGAYEQYF
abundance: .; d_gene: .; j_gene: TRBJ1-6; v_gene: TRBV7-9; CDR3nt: TGTGCCAGCAGCGCCGATGACAGGCCTGGCTCCGCGCCCCTCCACTTT; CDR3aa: CASSADDRPGSAPLHF
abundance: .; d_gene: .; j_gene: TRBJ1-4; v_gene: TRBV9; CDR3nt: TGTGCCAGCAGCGTAGGGGGGGTCAAGAATGAAAAACTGTTTTTT; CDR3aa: CASSVGGVKNEKLFF
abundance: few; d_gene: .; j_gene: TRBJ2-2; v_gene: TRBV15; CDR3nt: TGTGCCACCAGCAGATCCTGGTCGGTAGGGGCGCAGGTCGGGGAGCTGTTTTTT; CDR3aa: CATSRSWSVGAQVGELFF
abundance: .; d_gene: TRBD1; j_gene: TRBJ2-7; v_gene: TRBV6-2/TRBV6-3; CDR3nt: TGTGCCAGCAGTTACTACGGACAGGGTGGCAAGCAGTACTTC; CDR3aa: CASSYYGQGGKQYF
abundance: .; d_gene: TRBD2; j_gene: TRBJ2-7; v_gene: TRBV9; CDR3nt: TGTGCCAGCAGCAATAGCGGGGGGCCTACGTACGAGCAGTACTTC; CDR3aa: CASSNSGGPTYEQYF
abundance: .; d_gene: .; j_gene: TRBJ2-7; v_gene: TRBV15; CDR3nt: TGTGCCACCAGCGGTACTACCGGTTGGCACGAGCAGTACTTC; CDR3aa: CATSGTTGWHEQYF
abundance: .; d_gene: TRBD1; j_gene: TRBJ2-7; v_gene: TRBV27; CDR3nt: TGTGCCAGCACCTCCTTCCGGGACAGGGGTTACGAGCAGTACTTC; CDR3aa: CASTSFRDRGYEQYF
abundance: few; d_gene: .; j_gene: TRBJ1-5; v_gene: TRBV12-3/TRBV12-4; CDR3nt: TGTGCCAGCACGGGTTCTGGTCGGGCCCAGCATTTT; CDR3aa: CASTGSGRAQHF
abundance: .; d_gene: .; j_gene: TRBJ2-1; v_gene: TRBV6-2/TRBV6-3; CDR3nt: TGTGCCAGCAGTTACTCGAGTAGAGGCCTCAGAAATGAGCAGTTCTTC; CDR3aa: CASSYSSRGLRNEQFF
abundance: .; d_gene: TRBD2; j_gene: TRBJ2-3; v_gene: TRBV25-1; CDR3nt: TGTGCCAGCGGAGCCGGGGGGGCGGTTACGCAGTATTTT; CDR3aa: CASGAGGAVTQYF
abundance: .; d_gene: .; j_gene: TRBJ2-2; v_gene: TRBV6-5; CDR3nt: TGTGCCAGCAGTTTAAAACCGGGCGGGGAGCTGTTTTTT; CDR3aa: CASSLKPGGELFF
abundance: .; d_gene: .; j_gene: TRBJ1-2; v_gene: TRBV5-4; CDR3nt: TGTGCCAGCACAGGGCCAAATGGCTACACCTTC; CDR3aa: CASTGPNGYTF
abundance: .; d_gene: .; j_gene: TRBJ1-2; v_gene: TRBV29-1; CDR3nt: TGCAGCGGTGACATGTTCACCTTC; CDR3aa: CSGDMFTF
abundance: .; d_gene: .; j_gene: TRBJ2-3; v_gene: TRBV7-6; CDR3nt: TGTGCCAGCAGCTTAGAATGGGGGGGCGCGGGAGATACGCAGTATTTT; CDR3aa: CASSLEWGGAGDTQYF
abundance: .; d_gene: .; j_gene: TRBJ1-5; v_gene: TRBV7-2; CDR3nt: TGTGCCAGCAGATGGACAGATTTCGAACCCCAGCATTTT; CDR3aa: CASRWTDFEPQHF
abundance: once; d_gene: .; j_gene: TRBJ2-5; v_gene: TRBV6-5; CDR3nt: TGTGCCCGCAGAACGGTCGAGGGAAGGAGTGAGACCCAGTACTTC; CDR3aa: CARRTVEGRSETQYF
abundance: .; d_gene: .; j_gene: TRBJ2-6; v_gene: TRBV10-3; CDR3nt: TGTGCCATCAGTGAAGCCGGTTCCCTTAGGGCCAACGTCCTGACTTTC; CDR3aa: CAISEAGSLRANVLTF
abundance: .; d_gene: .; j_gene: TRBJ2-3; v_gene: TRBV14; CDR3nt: TGTGCCAGCAGCCAAGATCCGGGCACAGATACGCAGTATTTT; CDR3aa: CASSQDPGTDTQYF
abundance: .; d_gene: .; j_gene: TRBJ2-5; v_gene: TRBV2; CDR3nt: TGTGCCAGCAGTGAGGACCGCGGGAACCAAGAGACCCAGTACTTC; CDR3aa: CASSEDRGNQETQYF
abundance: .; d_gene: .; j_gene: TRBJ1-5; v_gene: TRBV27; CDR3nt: TGTGCCAGCAGTTTAACAGGGCATCAGCCCCAGCATTTT; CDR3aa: CASSLTGHQPQHF
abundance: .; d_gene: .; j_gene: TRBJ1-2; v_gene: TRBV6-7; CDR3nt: TGTGCCAGCACCGTTACTGGCAGGGATGACTATGGCTACACCTTC; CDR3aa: CASTVTGRDDYGYTF
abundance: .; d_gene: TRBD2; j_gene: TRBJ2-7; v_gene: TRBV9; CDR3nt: TGTGCCAGCAGCGATAGCGGGGGCGCCGGTGTTTACGAGCAGTACTTC; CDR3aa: CASSDSGGAGVYEQYF
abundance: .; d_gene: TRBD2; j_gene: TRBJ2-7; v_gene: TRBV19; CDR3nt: TGTGCCAGTAGTATAGGAGGTAGCGGGGGACCCTACGAGCAGTACTTC; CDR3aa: CASSIGGSGGPYEQYF
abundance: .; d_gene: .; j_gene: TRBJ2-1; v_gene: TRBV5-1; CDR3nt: TGCGCCAGCAGACCGGACCTTGGGGCCAATGAGCAGTTCTTC; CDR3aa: CASRPDLGANEQFF
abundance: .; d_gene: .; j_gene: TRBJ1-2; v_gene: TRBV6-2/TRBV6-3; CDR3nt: TGTGCCAGCAGTTACTTAAACTATGGCTACACCTTC; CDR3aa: CASSYLNYGYTF
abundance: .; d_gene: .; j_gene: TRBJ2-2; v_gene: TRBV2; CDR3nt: TGTGCCAGCAGGGGAGCCTCGAACACCGGGGAGCTGTTTTTT; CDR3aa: CASRGASNTGELFF
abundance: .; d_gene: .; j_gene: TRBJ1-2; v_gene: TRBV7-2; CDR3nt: TGTGCCAGCAGCTTATCAGGGATCGGCTATGGCTACACCTTC; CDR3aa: CASSLSGIGYGYTF
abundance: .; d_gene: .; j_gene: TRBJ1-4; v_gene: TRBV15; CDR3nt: TGTGCCACCAGCAGAGTACAAACTGACAGGAAACTGTTTTTT; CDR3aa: CATSRVQTDRKLFF
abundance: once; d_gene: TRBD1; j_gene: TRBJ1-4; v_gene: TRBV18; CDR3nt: TGTGCCAGCTCACCCGCAGGACAGGGGATAACGGGAAAAGAAAAACTGTTTTTT; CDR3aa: CASSPAGQGITGKEKLFF
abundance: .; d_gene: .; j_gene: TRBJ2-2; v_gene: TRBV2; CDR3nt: TGTGCCAGCAGACCTGGACAGCCAACGAACACCGGGGAGCTGTTTTTT; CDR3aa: CASRPGQPTNTGELFF
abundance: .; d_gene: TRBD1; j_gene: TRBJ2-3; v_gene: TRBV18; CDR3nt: TGTGCCAGCTCCCCCCTGAGGACAGGGGGCGAGACTAGCACAGATACGCAGTATTTT; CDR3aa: CASSPLRTGGETSTDTQYF
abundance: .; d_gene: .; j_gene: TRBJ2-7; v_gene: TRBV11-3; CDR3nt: TGTGCCAGCAGCTTAGAACTGCCCCCCCGCTACGAGCAGTACTTC; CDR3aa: CASSLELPPRYEQYF
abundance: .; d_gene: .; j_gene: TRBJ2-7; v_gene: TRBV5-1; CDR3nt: TGCGCCAGCAGCTTGGCGGGGGATCCCTACGAGCAGTACTTC; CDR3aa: CASSLAGDPYEQYF